One and the same sample provided the 6 T cell receptor beta chains below, sequenced in a study of breast tumors, draining lymph nodes, adjacent tissues. Axillary draining lymph nodes of breast cancer patients supplied the node samples. TCRdb called the multiplex PCR reads again in MiXCR, with one record for every CDR3 protein. The table has nearly 200,000 distinct CDR3 sequences, approximately 31% seen once. Sequencing was performed on axillary lymph node tissue. All receptors come from a female donor with breast cancer. Some clones in this sample may be carry-over from other donors' samples.

The chain carries TRBV24-1 and TRBJ2-1; D not resolved. CDR3 length equals 12 residues. Trimming removed 5 bases at V and 4 bases at J, with 5 bases between. Looked up from germline, CDR1 is KGHDR and CDR2 is SFDVKD. CDR3 residues: CATSGSYNEQFF. The DNA of the CDR3 is TGTGCCACCAGTGGGTCTTACAATGAGCAGTTCTTC.

The V and J genes are TRBV5-8 and TRBJ2-2, with TRBD2 matching 10 bases. CDR3 size: 15 residues. V shed 1 base and J 8 bases; nucleotides not matched to a gene: 5. The V gene's germline CDR1 is SGHTS and CDR2 YDEGEE. The CDR3 loop reads CASSLKREGLGELFF. The CDR3 DNA reads as TGTGCCAGCAGCTTGAAGCGGGAGGGCCTGGGGGAGCTGTTTTTT.

This clonotype was detected many times. This chain joins TRBV7-2 and TRBJ2-3; 7 bases are shared with TRBD2. Trimming at V came to 1 base and at J to 3 bases, leaving 7 bases not matched to a gene. The CDR3 totals 16 residues. Germline values: CDR1 SGHTA, CDR2 FQGNSA. The CDR3 nucleotides read TGTGCCAGCAGCTTAGGGCCAGCGGGGATTACAGATACGCAGTATTTT. It codes for CASSLGPAGITDTQYF.

The chain couples TRBV7-9 to TRBJ2-5; D is perhaps TRBD1 (6 bases). The germline V gene encodes CDR1 SEHNR and CDR2 FQNEAQ (reference sequence). This CDR3 has 14 residues. The germline V and J ends were trimmed by 5 bases and 3 bases, with 13 bases remaining between them. The CDR3 region is CASSLYTGKETQYF. In DNA, the CDR3 is TGTGCCAGCAGCCTTTACACAGGGAAAGAGACCCAGTACTTC.

The V gene is TRBV18, the J gene TRBJ1-1, with D maybe TRBD1 (5 bases). V shed 1 base and J shed 3 bases, with 9 bases lying between them. CDR3 length equals 14 residues. Looked up from germline, CDR1 is KGHSH and CDR2 is LQKENI. CDR3: CASSPQGRDTEAFF. As DNA, the CDR3 is TGTGCCAGCTCACCACAGGGGCGAGACACTGAAGCTTTCTTT. Combining the CDR3 with reference TRBV18 and TRBJ1-1 gives the whole variable domain NAGVMQNPRHLVRRRGQEARLRCSPMKGHSHVYWYRQLPEEGLKFMVYLQKENIIDESGMPKERFSAEFPKEGPSILRIQQVVRGDSAAYFCASSPQGRDTEAFFGQGTRLTVV.

This clonotype was observed at least ten times. The genes are TRBV28 and TRBJ1-5, with D hard to call. Germline V gene sequence: CDR1 MDHEN, CDR2 SYDVKM. Trimming cost V 3 bases and J 0 bases, with 6 bases left between them. The CDR3 totals 14 residues. The CDR3 DNA reads TGTGCCAGCAGTTTGTTTCATAGCAATCAGCCCCAGCATTTT. This gives the protein CASSLFHSNQPQHF.